The 10 T cell receptor beta chains below were found in one sample sequenced in a study of control samples from healthy donors and cancer patients. Assay used: immunoSEQ multiplex PCR; TCRdb lists only in-frame clones, some missing. Among under 130,000 clones, 80% to 90% were seen once, and the ten largest hold roughly 13%. The sample taken for sequencing was blood. Every receptor here comes from a woman aged 50 to 60 in good health.

The V call is TRBV2, the J call TRBJ1-2; D might be TRBD1 (5 bases). The CDR3 extends over 13 amino acids. Germline V lookup: CDR1 SNHLY, CDR2 FYNNEI. The ends were cut back, 7 bases at V and 1 base at J, with 10 bases in the middle. The CDR3 is CASTLGLNYGYTF. The CDR3 coding sequence is TGTGCCAGCACCCTGGGACTTAACTATGGCTACACCTTC. The variable domain in full, with the rest retrieved from reference TRBV2 and TRBJ1-2, is EPEVTQTPSHQVTQMGQEVILRCVPISNHLYFYWYRQILGQKVEFLVSFYNNEISEKSEIFDDQFSVERPDGSNFTLKIRSTKLEDSAMYFCASTLGLNYGYTFGSGTRLTVV.

The chain uses TRBV5-1 and TRBJ1-1; 8 nucleotides match TRBD1. V dropped 3 bases and J dropped 8; count of bases not matched to a gene: 6. Germline V CDR1 and CDR2: SGHRS, YFSETQ. The CDR3 has 13 amino acids. This chain's CDR3 is CASSSGQGGEAFF. Here the CDR3 DNA reads TGCGCCAGCAGCTCTGGACAGGGAGGGGAAGCTTTCTTT.

This clone was counted once. J is TRBJ2-1 and V is TRBV19; 7 nucleotides align to TRBD2. The V gene end was trimmed by 5 bases and the J gene end by 1 base; junction bases not matched to a gene: 11. Germline V gene sequence: CDR1 LNHDA, CDR2 SQIVND (reference sequence). The CDR3 covers 17 residues. CDR3 nucleotides: TGTGCCAGTAGTGGCATTGGGAGCGGGAAATCCTACAATGAGCAGTTCTTC. It codes for CASSGIGSGKSYNEQFF.

This clone was counted only a few times. This chain joins TRBV7-9 and TRBJ2-2; 11 bases are shared with TRBD2. Germline CDR1 reads SEHNR; CDR2 reads FQNEAQ (reference sequence). The CDR3 spans 18 residues. Trimming at V came to 4 bases and at J to 4 bases, leaving 11 bases not matched to a gene. The CDR3 nucleotides read TGTGCCAGCAGCTCATTGGGGCTAGCGGGGGGCGGCACCGGGGAGCTGTTTTTT. Translation: CASSSLGLAGGGTGELFF.

This clone was seen a single time. This chain uses TRBV6-5 with TRBJ2-1, with a tentative D call TRBD2 (6 bases). The CDR3 contains 14 residues. Germline values: CDR1 MNHEY, CDR2 SVGAGI. The V end was cut by 7 bases, the J end by 4 bases, with 14 bases between. CDR3 amino acids: CASTRSGGYNEQFF. The CDR3 bases are TGTGCCAGCACCCGTAGCGGAGGGTACAATGAGCAGTTCTTC.

V is TRBV2 and J is TRBJ2-3, with 9 positions matching TRBD2. This CDR3 has 18 amino acids. Germline V gene lookup returns CDR1 SNHLY and CDR2 FYNNEI. J was trimmed by 3 bases and V by 3 bases; bases with no gene match: 13. CDR3 sequence: CASSDGASGAPRTDTQYF. The CDR3 DNA is TGTGCCAGCAGTGATGGGGCTAGCGGGGCGCCACGGACAGATACGCAGTATTTT.

This clone was picked up a small number of times. The chain combines TRBV11-3 with TRBJ2-7; TRBD2 might be the D (5 bases). V was clipped by 3 bases and J by 7 bases, with 16 bases between them. The CDR3 is 14 amino acids. Germline assignment: CDR1 SGHNT and CDR2 YENEEA. The CDR3 protein is CASSLDPGLPEQYF. The CDR3 nucleotides are TGTGCCAGCAGCTTGGACCCCGGACTTCCTGAGCAGTACTTC.

This clone has only one observation. This rearrangement joins TRBV29-1 to TRBJ2-4, with 7 bases lining up with TRBD2. Germline V gives CDR1 SQVTM, CDR2 ANQGSEA. V trimming: 7 bases; J trimming: 0 bases; junction bases outside the gene matches: 6. The CDR3 is 14 residues long. This chain's CDR3 is CSAREALAKNIQYF. As DNA, the CDR3 is TGCAGCGCCCGGGAGGCTTTAGCCAAAAACATTCAGTACTTC.

V usage is TRBV3-1 (or the pseudogene TRBV3-2) and J usage is TRBJ2-2, with D possibly matching TRBD1 (5 bases). From germline, CDR1 is LGHDT and CDR2 YNNKEL (reference sequence). The CDR3 has 15 residues. Trimming stripped 2 bases from V and 1 base from J, with 8 bases between. CDR3 loop: CASSQKGQNTGELFF. In DNA form, the CDR3 reads TGTGCCAGCAGCCAAAAAGGACAGAACACCGGGGAGCTGTTTTTT.

The chain joins TRBV27 to TRBJ1-2, with D tentatively TRBD1 (6 bases). Germline CDR1 reads MNHEY; CDR2 reads SMNVEV (reference sequence). V lost 3 bases and J lost 7, with 15 bases in between. The CDR3 runs to 14 residues. The CDR3 loop is CASSFSGGVAGYTF. The CDR3 DNA follows: TGTGCCAGCAGTTTTTCGGGGGGCGTTGCTGGCTACACCTTC.